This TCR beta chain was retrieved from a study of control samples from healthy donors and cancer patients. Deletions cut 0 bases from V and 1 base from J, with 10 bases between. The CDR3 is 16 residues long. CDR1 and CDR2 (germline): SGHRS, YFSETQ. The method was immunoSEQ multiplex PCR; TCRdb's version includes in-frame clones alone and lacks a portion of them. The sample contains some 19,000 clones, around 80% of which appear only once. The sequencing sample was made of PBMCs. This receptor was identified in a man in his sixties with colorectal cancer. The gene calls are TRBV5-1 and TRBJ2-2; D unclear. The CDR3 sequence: CASSLVQVKNTGELFF. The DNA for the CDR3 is TGCGCCAGCAGCTTGGTTCAGGTGAAGAACACCGGGGAGCTGTTTTTT.